The 18 T cell receptor beta chains below come from one sample, sequenced in a study of T-cell memory formation after mild COVID-19. One entry per CDR3 protein, called by TCRdb with MiXCR from the 5' RACE reads. The data hold fewer than 350,000 distinct CDR3 sequences, with roughly 18% observed a single time. Sequencing was performed on PBMCs or a T cell subset sorted from them (not recorded which). The source of these receptors is a man younger than 30 who had mild COVID-19 (a few samples of this study predate the infection). Cell type and time point are not known.

The chain recombines TRBV7-2 with TRBJ2-6, with 9 bases that match TRBD1. J was trimmed by 1 base and V by 4 bases; bases with no gene match: 11. The CDR3 contains 19 residues. Germline CDR1 and CDR2: SGHTA and FQGNSA. CDR3 in amino acids: CASSSMRGDRESGANVLTF. CDR3 bases: TGTGCCAGCAGCTCCATGAGGGGGGACAGGGAGTCTGGGGCCAACGTCCTGACTTTC.

The CDR3, as DNA: TGTGCCGCATCATGGGGCAGAGAAACTGAAGCTTTCTTT. It yields the protein CAASWGRETEAFF. The genes are TRBV6-6 and TRBJ1-1, with TRBD1 as a possible D gene (5 bases). V was shortened by 11 bases and J by 5 bases, with 18 bases between the two germline ends. Germline values: CDR1 MNHNY, CDR2 SVGAGI (reference sequence). This CDR3 is built from 13 residues.

The V gene is TRBV10-3, the J gene TRBJ2-3; TRBD1 matches 8 bases. V lost 6 bases and J lost 1; bases outside the gene matches: 0. The CDR3 is 13 amino acids. Germline assignment: CDR1 ENHRY and CDR2 SYGVKD. CDR3: CAIRDRGTDTQYF. CDR3 DNA: TGTGCCATCAGGGACAGGGGCACAGATACGCAGTATTTT.

This CDR3 reads CASSYSSTGRDTIYF. In DNA form, the CDR3 reads TGTGCCAGCAGTTACTCGAGTACAGGGAGGGACACCATATATTTT. This rearrangement joins TRBV6-5 to TRBJ1-3; D may be TRBD1 (6 bases). Trimming stripped 0 bases from V and 8 bases from J, with 14 bases between. Germline values: CDR1 MNHEY, CDR2 SVGAGI. The CDR3 has 15 amino acids.

In this sample, this clonotype turned up a few times. The genes are TRBV9 and TRBJ2-6, with D possibly being TRBD1 (5 bases). Germline CDR1 is SGDLS and CDR2 is YYNGEE. Trimming took 3 bases from V and 0 from J, leaving 7 bases between them. The CDR3 is 15 residues long. CDR3 bases: TGTGCCAGCAGCGGGGGCCTCTCTGGGGCCAACGTCCTGACTTTC. Its translation: CASSGGLSGANVLTF.

This clonotype was found a few times. This chain joins TRBV6-2 or TRBV6-3 and TRBJ2-7; no definite D call. Germline assignment: CDR1 MNHEY and CDR2 SVGEGT. The V end lost 5 bases, the J end lost 1 base, and 9 bases lay between the germline ends. CDR3 size: 13 residues. CDR3 amino acids: CASSTGSSYEQYV. The CDR3 bases are TGTGCCAGCAGTACCGGGTCTTCCTACGAGCAGTACGTC.

V and J are TRBV4-3 and TRBJ1-2; TRBD1 might be the D (5 bases). Trimming removed 0 bases from V and 4 bases from J, with 9 bases in between. The CDR3 contains 14 residues. Germline V gives CDR1 LGHNA, CDR2 YSLEER. CDR3 nucleotides: TGCGCCAGCAGCCAAGATGGCCAGGGCTATGGCTACACCTTC. It encodes CASSQDGQGYGYTF.

This clonotype was counted only a few times. V is TRBV20-1 and J is TRBJ2-2; no clear D. Trimming stripped 0 bases from V and 1 base from J, with 15 bases between. The germline V gene has CDR1 DFQATT and CDR2 SNEGSKA (reference sequence). The CDR3 consists of 17 residues. CDR3 region: CSARDPLHYGNTGELFF. The DNA for the CDR3 is TGCAGTGCTAGAGATCCCCTCCATTATGGGAACACCGGGGAGCTGTTTTTT.

The chain couples TRBV12-3 or TRBV12-4 to TRBJ1-1; the match to TRBD1 covers 10 bases. This CDR3 has 18 residues. V was pared by 3 bases and J by 3 bases, with 13 bases of the junction left unmatched. CDR3 residues: CASSFGMPGQGGDTEAFF. DNA of the CDR3: TGTGCCAGCAGTTTTGGAATGCCCGGACAGGGGGGTGACACTGAAGCTTTCTTT.

The J gene is TRBJ1-2, the V gene TRBV5-1; weak D call: TRBD1 (5 bases). Trimming shortened V by 0 bases and J by 8 bases, and 11 bases separated the two germline ends. Germline loops: CDR1 SGHRS, CDR2 YFSETQ. The CDR3 runs to 13 residues. CDR3 coding DNA: TGCGCCAGCAGCTTGGACGGGGGAGAAGGCTACACCTTC. Protein product: CASSLDGGEGYTF.

The chain recombines TRBV5-6 with TRBJ1-1; 7 nucleotides line up with TRBD1. J gave up 11 bases and V 3 bases, and 4 bases lay outside the gene matches. Germline V lookup: CDR1 SGHDT, CDR2 YYEEEE. This CDR3 is 11 amino acids long. CDR3 nucleotide sequence: TGTGCCAGCAGCTACGACAGGGTCGCTTTCTTT. Encoded protein: CASSYDRVAFF.

Only a few counts were recorded for this clonotype. The chain couples TRBV6-5 to TRBJ2-7; the D gene is possibly TRBD2 (7 bases). The CDR3 spans 14 residues. Germline loops: CDR1 MNHEY, CDR2 SVGAGI. V dropped 4 bases and J dropped 5 bases, with 15 bases sitting between them. The CDR3 DNA reads as TGTGCCAGCAGTTTAACGGGGGGCGCAAACGAGCAGTACGTC. Its protein is CASSLTGGANEQYV.

The sample holds many counts of this clonotype. V is TRBV19 and J is TRBJ2-5; D perhaps matches TRBD1 (6 bases). V dropped 3 bases and J dropped 5 bases, with 13 bases sitting between them. The CDR3 loop spans 14 amino acids. The V gene's germline CDR1 is LNHDA and CDR2 SQIVND (reference sequence). The CDR3, as DNA: TGTGCCAGTAGTATTGAGTGGACAGCCGAGACCCAGTACTTC. Translation gives CASSIEWTAETQYF.

This clonotype was detected only a few times. The chain couples TRBV5-6 to TRBJ2-1, with D possibly being TRBD1 (6 bases). The V gene lost 4 bases and the J gene lost 1 base, with 15 bases spanning the gap. The CDR3 loop spans 16 amino acids. The V gene's germline CDR1 is SGHDT and CDR2 YYEEEE. The CDR3 sequence is CASSPQGRWSYNEQFF. The CDR3 bases are TGTGCCAGCAGCCCACAGGGTCGGTGGTCCTACAATGAGCAGTTCTTC.

This clonotype occurred a few times. This chain uses TRBV20-1 with TRBJ2-5, with D perhaps being TRBD1 or TRBD2 (7 bases each). Looked up from germline, CDR1 is DFQATT and CDR2 is SNEGSKA (reference sequence). The CDR3 length is 15 residues. Trimming cost V 5 bases and J 6 bases, with 22 bases left between them. CDR3 nucleotides: TGCAGTGCTGGGAAGGGAGGGGGCGTGATGAAGACCCAGTACTTC. It codes for CSAGKGGGVMKTQYF.

The rearrangement uses TRBV9 and TRBJ2-7, with D perhaps TRBD2 (6 bases). This CDR3 comprises 13 residues. The germline V gene encodes CDR1 SGDLS and CDR2 YYNGEE. V lost 6 bases to trimming and J lost 3 bases, with 13 bases between them. CDR3 sequence reads: CASTLRGLYEQYV. CDR3 sequence (DNA): TGTGCCAGCACGTTGCGGGGCCTCTACGAGCAGTACGTC.

This clonotype was found a few times. The CDR3 loop is CASSRVNEQFF. CDR3 coding DNA: TGCGCCAGCAGCCGGGTTAATGAGCAGTTCTTC. The chain uses TRBV4-3 and TRBJ2-1; D uncertain. This CDR3 comprises 11 residues. Germline V gene lookup returns CDR1 LGHNA and CDR2 YSLEER. Trimming stripped 4 bases from V and 7 bases from J, with 5 bases between.

This clonotype was observed at least ten times. The chain is built from TRBV7-2 and TRBJ2-4, with 7 nucleotides matching TRBD1. The germline gives CDR1 SGHTA, CDR2 FQGNSA. This CDR3 is built from 19 residues. V lost 1 base and J lost 1; bases outside the gene matches: 13. The CDR3 here is CASSLGGRGTMLAKNIQYF. The CDR3 DNA sequence: TGTGCCAGCAGCTTAGGAGGCAGGGGGACCATGTTGGCCAAAAACATTCAGTACTTC.